This TCR beta chain was observed in a study of blood T cell repertoires in COVID-19. Study as a whole: The study drew acute and convalescent COVID-19 samples from the United States, Italy and Spain. The analysed material was cDNA or gDNA that came from T cells, B-cell-depleted T cells, or PBMCs.

The CDR3 sequence is 15 residues long. Per the germline V gene, CDR1 is SGHTA and CDR2 is FQGNSA. Trimming took off 5 bases at V and 3 bases at J, with 13 bases between the two ends. This clone was seen only once. How the authors handled the data: Using reference gene primer amplification, nucleated cell counts were estimated. TCRdb's copy holds only in-frame clones and misses some; the assay was immunoSEQ multiplex PCR. That table is the source of V, J and clone size, and D and trimming were worked out from the DNA. The table has about 170,000 clones, 84% seen once. The rearrangement links TRBV7-2 to TRBJ2-2; D is perhaps TRBD2 (6 bases). The clonotype was recovered from a man aged 40-50 years who had recovered from COVID-19. What was sequenced was peripheral blood. CDR3 DNA sequence: TGTGCCAGCAGCGGCAGGGACTGGTACACCGGGGAGCTGTTTTTT. This encodes CASSGRDWYTGELFF.